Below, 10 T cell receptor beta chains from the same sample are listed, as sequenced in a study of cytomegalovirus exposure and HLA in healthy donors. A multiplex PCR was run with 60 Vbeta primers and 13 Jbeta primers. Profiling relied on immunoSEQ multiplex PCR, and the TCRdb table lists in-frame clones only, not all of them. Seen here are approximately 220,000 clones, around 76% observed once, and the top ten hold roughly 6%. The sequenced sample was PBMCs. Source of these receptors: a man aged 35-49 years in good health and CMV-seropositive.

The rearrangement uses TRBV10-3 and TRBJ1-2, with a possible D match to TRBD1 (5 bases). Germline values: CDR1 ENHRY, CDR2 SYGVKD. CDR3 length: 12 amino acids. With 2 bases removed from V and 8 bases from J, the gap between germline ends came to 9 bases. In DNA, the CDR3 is TGTGCCATCAGTGAGCAGGGCAACGGCTACACCTTC. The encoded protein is CAISEQGNGYTF.

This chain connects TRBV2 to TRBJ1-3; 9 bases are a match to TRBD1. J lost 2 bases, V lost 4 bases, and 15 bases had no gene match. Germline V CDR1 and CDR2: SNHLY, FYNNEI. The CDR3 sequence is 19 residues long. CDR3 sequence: CASSAPTIERTGAGNTIYF. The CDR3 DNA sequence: TGTGCCAGCAGTGCGCCTACTATCGAAAGGACAGGGGCTGGAAACACCATATATTTT.

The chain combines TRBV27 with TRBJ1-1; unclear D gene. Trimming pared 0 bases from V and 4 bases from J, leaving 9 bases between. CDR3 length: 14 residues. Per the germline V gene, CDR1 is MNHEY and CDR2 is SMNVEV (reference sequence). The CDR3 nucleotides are TGTGCCAGCAGTTTATCGGCGGTGGGCACTGAAGCTTTCTTT. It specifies CASSLSAVGTEAFF.

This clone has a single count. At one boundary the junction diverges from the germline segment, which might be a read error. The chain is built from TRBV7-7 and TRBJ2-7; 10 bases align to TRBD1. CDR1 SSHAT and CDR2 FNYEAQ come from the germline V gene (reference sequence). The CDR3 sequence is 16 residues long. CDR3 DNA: TGTGCTAGCAGCCCAGGGACAGGGGACGGTGCCTACGAGCAGTACTTC. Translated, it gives CASSPGTGDGAYEQYF. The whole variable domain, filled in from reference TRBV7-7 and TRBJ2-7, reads GAGVSQSPRYKVTKRGQDVTLRCDPISSHATLYWYQQALGQGPEFLTYFNYEAQPDKSGLPSDRFSAERPEGSISTLTIQRTEQRDSAMYRCASSPGTGDGAYEQYFGPGTRLTVT.

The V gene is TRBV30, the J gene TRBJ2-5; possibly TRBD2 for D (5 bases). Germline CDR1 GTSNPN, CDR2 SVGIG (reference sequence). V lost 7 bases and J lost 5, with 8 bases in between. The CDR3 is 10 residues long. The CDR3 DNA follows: TGTGCCTTGGAGCGGGAGACCCAGTACTTC. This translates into CALERETQYF.

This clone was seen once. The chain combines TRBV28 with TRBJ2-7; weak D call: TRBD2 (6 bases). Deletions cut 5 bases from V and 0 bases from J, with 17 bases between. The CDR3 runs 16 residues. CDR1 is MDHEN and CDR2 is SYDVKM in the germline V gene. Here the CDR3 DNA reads TGTGCCAGCAGTCCAGGCGGGGAATTGAGCTCCTACGAGCAGTACTTC. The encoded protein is CASSPGGELSSYEQYF.

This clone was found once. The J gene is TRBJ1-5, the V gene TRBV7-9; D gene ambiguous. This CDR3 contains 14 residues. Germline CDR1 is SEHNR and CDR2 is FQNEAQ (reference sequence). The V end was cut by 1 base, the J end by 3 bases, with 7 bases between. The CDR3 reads CASSLDSPNQPQHF. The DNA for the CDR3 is TGTGCCAGCAGCTTAGACAGTCCCAATCAGCCCCAGCATTTT.

The CDR3 coding sequence is TGCAGCGGAGGACAGGGGAGCCCCGGGGAGCTGTTTTTT. Translating it yields CSGGQGSPGELFF. The chain employs TRBV29-1 and TRBJ2-2; 9 bases fit TRBD1. The CDR3 covers 13 residues. V lost 7 bases and J lost 6; bases outside the gene matches: 6. The germline V gene encodes CDR1 SQVTM and CDR2 ANQGSEA.

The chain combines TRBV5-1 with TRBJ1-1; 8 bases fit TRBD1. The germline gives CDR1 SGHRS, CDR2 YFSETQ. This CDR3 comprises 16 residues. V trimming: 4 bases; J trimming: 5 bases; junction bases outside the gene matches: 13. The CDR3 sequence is CASSPAGGTGKTEAFF. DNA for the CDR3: TGCGCCAGCAGCCCCGCTGGCGGGACAGGAAAAACTGAAGCTTTCTTT.

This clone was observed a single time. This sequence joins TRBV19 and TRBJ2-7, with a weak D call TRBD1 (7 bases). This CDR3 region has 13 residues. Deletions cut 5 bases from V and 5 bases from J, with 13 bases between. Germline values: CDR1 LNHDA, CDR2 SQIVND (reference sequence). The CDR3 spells CASSDQGGHEQYV. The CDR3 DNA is TGTGCCAGTAGTGATCAGGGGGGCCACGAGCAGTACGTC.